This T cell receptor (beta chain) appears in the sequencing data of a study of OX40 agonist ivuxolimab in advanced cancers. The repertoire was sequenced with immunoSEQ multiplex PCR; TCRdb's copy has only in-frame clones and lacks some. Of around 62,000 clones in the sample, roughly 87% were seen once. The CDR3 is 12 residues long. The V gene's germline CDR1 is SEHNR and CDR2 FQNEAQ (reference sequence). V dropped 5 bases and J dropped 3 bases, with 7 bases sitting between them. On cycle 4 day 1 and cycle 7 day 1, as well as at baseline, blood was sampled. The chain has TRBV7-9 and TRBJ1-1; D remains unclear. Sequenced material: CD4+ or CD8+ T cells sorted from blood, taken in a trial of the OX40 agonist ivuxolimab. This TCR came from an adult with an advanced solid tumor such as melanoma, head and neck, liver or kidney cancer. CDR3 bases: TGTGCCAGCAGCAACACAGACACTGAAGCTTTCTTT. It yields the protein CASSNTDTEAFF.